This T cell receptor (beta chain) was profiled in a study of technical replicates of blood from several donors. The assay was immunoSEQ multiplex PCR, and TCRdb's table has in-frame clones only and misses some. This table holds about 100,000 clones, over 90% found once. Per the germline V gene, CDR1 is SGHVS and CDR2 is FNYEAQ. V trimming: 3 bases; J trimming: 6 bases; junction bases outside the gene matches: 10. The CDR3 runs 16 residues. This chain connects TRBV7-6 to TRBJ1-5; TRBD1 aligns across 8 bases. The clonotype comes from a human donor in good health. Sequences were obtained from T cells isolated from PBMCs. The CDR3 nucleotides are TGTGCCAGCAGCTTGGGACAGGACGATGAAGGTCAGCCCCAGCATTTT. Residues: CASSLGQDDEGQPQHF.